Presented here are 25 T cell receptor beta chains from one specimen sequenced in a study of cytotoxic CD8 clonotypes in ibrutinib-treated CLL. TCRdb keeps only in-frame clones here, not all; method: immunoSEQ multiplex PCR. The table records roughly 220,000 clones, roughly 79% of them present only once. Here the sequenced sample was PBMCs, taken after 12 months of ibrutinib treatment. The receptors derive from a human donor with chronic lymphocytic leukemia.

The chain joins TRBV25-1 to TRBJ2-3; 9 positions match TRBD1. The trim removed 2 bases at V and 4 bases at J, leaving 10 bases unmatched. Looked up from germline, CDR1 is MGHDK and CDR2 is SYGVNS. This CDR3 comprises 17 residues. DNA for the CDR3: TGTGCCAGCAGTGAAGGGGGGGGACAGGGTCTCCCAGATACGCAGTATTTT. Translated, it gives CASSEGGGQGLPDTQYF.

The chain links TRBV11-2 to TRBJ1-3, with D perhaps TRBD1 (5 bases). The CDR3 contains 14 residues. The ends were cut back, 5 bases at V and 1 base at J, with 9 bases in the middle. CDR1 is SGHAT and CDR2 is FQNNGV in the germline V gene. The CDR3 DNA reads TGTGCCAGCAGCCGGGGGGGGTCTGGAAACACCATATATTTT. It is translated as CASSRGGSGNTIYF.

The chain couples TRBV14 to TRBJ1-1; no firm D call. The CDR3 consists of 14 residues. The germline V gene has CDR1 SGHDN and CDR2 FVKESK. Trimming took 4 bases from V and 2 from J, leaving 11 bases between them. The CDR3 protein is CASSRSPQNTEAFF. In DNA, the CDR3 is TGTGCCAGCAGCCGTTCCCCTCAAAACACTGAAGCTTTCTTT.

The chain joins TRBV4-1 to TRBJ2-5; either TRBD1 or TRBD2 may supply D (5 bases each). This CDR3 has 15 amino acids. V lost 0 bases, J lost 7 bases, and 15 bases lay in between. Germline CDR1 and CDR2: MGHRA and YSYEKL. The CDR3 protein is CASSQDSWYGGTQYF. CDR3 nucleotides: TGCGCCAGCAGCCAAGATAGTTGGTATGGGGGGACCCAGTACTTC.

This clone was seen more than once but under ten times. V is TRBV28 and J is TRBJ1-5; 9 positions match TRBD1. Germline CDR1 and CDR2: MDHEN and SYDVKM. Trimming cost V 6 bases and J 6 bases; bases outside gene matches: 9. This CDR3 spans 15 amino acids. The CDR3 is CASSAGQGLAQPQHF. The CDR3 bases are TGTGCCAGCAGCGCGGGACAGGGCCTGGCTCAGCCCCAGCATTTT.

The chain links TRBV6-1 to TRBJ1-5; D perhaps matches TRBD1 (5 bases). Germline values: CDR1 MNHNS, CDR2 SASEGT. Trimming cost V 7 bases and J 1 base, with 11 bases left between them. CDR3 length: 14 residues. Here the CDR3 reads CASTRGESNQPQHF. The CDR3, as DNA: TGTGCCAGCACGAGGGGTGAAAGCAATCAGCCCCAGCATTTT.

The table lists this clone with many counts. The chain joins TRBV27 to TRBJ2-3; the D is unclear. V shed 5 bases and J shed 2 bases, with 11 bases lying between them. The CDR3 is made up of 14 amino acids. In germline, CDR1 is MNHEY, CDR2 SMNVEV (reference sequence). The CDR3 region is CASSPRATTDTQYF. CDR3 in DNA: TGTGCCAGCAGTCCTCGGGCGACCACAGATACGCAGTATTTT.

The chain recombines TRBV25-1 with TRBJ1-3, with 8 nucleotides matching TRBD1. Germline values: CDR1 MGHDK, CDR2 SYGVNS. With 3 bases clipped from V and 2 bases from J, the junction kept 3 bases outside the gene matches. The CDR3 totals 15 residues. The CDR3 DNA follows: TGTGCCAGCAGTGAGACAGGGGAAACTGGAAACACCATATATTTT. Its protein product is CASSETGETGNTIYF.

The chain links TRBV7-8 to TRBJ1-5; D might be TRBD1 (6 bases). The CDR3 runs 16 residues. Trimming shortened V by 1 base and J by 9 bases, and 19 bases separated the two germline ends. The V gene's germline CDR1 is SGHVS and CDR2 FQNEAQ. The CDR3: CASSLDEDSLQRPQHF. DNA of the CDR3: TGTGCCAGCAGCTTAGACGAGGACAGTCTCCAGAGGCCCCAGCATTTT.

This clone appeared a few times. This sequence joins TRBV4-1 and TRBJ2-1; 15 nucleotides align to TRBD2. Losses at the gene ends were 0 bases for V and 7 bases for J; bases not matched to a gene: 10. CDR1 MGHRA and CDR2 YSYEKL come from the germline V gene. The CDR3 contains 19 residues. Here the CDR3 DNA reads TGCGCCAGCAGCCAAGATTCGGGACTAGCGGGAGGAGGTGGGAATGAGCAGTTCTTC. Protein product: CASSQDSGLAGGGGNEQFF.

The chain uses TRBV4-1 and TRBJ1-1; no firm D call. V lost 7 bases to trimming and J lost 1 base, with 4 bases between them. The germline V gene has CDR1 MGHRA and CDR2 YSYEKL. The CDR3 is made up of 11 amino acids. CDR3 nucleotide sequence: TGCGCCAGCACTTCGAACACTGAAGCTTTCTTT. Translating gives CASTSNTEAFF.

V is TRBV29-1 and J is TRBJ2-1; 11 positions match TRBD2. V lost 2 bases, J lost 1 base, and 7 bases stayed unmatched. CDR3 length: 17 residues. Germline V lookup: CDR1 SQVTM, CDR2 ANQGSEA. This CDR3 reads CSVERWPSGRSYNEQFF. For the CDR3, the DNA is TGCAGCGTTGAAAGGTGGCCTAGCGGGAGGTCCTACAATGAGCAGTTCTTC.

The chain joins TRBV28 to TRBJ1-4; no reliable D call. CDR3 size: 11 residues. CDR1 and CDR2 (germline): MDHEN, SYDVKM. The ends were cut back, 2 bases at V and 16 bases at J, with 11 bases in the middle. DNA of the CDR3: TGTGCCAGCAGTTTAAGCCACCACAAGTTTTTT. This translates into CASSLSHHKFF.

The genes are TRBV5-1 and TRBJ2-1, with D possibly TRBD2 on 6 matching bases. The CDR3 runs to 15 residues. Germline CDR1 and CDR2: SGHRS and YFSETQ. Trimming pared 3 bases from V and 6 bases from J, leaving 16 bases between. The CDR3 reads CASSSGLLHPNEQFF. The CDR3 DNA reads TGCGCCAGCAGCTCGGGACTCCTGCATCCCAATGAGCAGTTCTTC. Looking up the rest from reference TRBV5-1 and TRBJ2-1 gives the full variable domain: KAGVTQTPRYLIKTRGQQVTLSCSPISGHRSVSWYQQTPGQGLQFLFEYFSETQRNKGNFPGRFSGRQFSNSRSEMNVSTLELGDSALYLCASSSGLLHPNEQFFGPGTRLTVL.

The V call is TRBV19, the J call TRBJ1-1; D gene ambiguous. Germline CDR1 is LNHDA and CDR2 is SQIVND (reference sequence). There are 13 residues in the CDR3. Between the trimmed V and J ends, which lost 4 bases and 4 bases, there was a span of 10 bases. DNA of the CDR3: TGTGCCAGTAGTACCACAGCCGTCACTGAAGCTTTCTTT. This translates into CASSTTAVTEAFF.

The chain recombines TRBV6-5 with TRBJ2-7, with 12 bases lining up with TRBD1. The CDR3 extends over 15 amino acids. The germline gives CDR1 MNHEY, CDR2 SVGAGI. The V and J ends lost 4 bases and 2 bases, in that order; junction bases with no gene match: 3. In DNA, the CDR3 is TGTGCCAGCAGTTTCCGGGACAGGGGGCCCTACGAGCAGTACTTC. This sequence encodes CASSFRDRGPYEQYF.

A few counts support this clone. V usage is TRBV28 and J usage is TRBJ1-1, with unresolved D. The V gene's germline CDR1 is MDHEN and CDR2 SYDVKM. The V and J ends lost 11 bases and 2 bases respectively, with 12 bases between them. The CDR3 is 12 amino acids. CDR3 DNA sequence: TGTGCCGCCAAGGACGGCAACACTGAAGCTTTCTTT. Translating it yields CAAKDGNTEAFF. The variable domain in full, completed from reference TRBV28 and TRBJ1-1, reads DVKVTQSSRYLVKRTGEKVFLECVQDMDHENMFWYRQDPGLGLRLIYFSYDVKMKEKGDIPEGYSVSREKKERFSLILESASTNQTSMYLCAAKDGNTEAFFGQGTRLTVV.

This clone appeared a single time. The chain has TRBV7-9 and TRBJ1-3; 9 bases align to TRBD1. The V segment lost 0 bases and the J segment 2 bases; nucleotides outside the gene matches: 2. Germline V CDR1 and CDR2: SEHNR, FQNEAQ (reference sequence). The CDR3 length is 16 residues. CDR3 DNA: TGTGCCAGCAGCTTAGCGGGACAGGGACCTGGAAACACCATATATTTT. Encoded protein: CASSLAGQGPGNTIYF.

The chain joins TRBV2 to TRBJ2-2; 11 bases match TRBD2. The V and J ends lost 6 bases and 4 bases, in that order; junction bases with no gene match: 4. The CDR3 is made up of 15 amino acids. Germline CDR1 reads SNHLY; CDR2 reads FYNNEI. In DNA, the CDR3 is TGTGCCAGCAGCGGACTAGCGGGTAGCACCGGGGAGCTGTTTTTT. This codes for CASSGLAGSTGELFF.

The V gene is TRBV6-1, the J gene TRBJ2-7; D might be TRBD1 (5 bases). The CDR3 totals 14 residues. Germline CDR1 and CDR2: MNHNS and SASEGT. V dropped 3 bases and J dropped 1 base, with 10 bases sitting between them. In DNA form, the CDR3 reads TGTGCCAGCAGTGATTCAGGGTATTCCTACGAGCAGTACTTC. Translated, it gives CASSDSGYSYEQYF.

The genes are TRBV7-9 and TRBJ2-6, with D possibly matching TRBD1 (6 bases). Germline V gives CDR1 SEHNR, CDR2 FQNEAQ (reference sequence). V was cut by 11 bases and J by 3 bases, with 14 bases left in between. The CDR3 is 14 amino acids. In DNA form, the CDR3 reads TGTGCCTCACAGGGTGGCTTTGGGGCCAACGTCCTGACTTTC. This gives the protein CASQGGFGANVLTF.

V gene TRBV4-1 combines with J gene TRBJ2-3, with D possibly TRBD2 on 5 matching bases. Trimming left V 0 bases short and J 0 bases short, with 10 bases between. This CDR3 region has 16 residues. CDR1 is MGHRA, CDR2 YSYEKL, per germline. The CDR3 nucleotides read TGCGCCAGCAGCCAAGATCATCGAGGGAGCACAGATACGCAGTATTTT. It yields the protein CASSQDHRGSTDTQYF.

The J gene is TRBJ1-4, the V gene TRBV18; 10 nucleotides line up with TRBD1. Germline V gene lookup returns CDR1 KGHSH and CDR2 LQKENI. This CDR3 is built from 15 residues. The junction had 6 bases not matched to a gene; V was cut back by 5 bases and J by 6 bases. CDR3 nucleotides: TGTGCCAGCTCATCTTGGACAGGGGGAGATGAAAAACTGTTTTTT. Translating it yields CASSSWTGGDEKLFF.

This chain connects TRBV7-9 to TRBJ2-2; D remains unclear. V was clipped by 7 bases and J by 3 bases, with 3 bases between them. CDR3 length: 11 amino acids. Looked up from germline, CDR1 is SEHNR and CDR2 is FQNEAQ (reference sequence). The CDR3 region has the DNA TGTGCCAGCACCGACACCGGGGAGCTGTTTTTT. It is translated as CASTDTGELFF.

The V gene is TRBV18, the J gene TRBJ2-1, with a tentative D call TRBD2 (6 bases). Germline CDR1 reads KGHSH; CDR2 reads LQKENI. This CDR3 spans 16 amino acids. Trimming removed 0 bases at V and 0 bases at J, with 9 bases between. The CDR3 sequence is CASSPPTSPSYNEQFF. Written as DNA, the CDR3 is TGTGCCAGCTCACCACCTACTAGCCCCTCCTACAATGAGCAGTTCTTC.